This is a list of T cell receptor beta chains from one sample in a study of CD8+CD57+ T cells in acquired aplastic anemia. TCRdb re-derived calls from the reads in MiXCR, one entry per CDR3 protein. Of 90,000 to 120,000 distinct CDR3 sequences in the sample, 51% are singletons; the top ten hold 30% to 35%. The sample taken for sequencing was sorted CD4+, CD8+, or CD8+CD57+ T cells (not recorded which) from PBMCs. The receptors derive from a human donor in good health, serving as a control. The CDR3 runs from the conserved cysteine through the conserved F or W. The D gene is left open where the match is weak. Not all rows give a size; the values are once, few, many and, for expanded clones, a class.

D: .
V: TRBV27
size: many
J: TRBJ2-3
DNA: TGTGCCAGCAGCGGACAACGGAGCACAGATACGCAGTATTTT
CDR3: CASSGQRSTDTQYF

D: .
V: TRBV19
size: .
J: TRBJ2-6
DNA: TGTGCCAGTAGTATAGGGGAGTTAGGGGCCAACGTCCTGACTTTC
CDR3: CASSIGELGANVLTF

D: .
V: TRBV6-1
size: many
J: TRBJ2-5
DNA: TGTGCCAGCAGTCTTTTTGTCGAAGAGACCCAGTACTTC
CDR3: CASSLFVEETQYF

D: .
V: TRBV9
size: many
J: TRBJ1-5
DNA: TGTGCCAGCAGCGGGGGGACCAATCAGCCCCAGCATTTT
CDR3: CASSGGTNQPQHF

D: TRBD2
V: TRBV11-2
size: .
J: TRBJ2-7
DNA: TGTGCCAGCAGCTTAGGGGAGGCGCTAGCGGGGGCGGACGAGCAGTACTTC
CDR3: CASSLGEALAGADEQYF

D: TRBD2
V: TRBV6-2/TRBV6-3
size: .
J: TRBJ2-1
DNA: TGTGCCAGCAGTAACCCGACTAGCGGGGGGGCCGATGAGCAGTTCTTC
CDR3: CASSNPTSGGADEQFF

D: TRBD1
V: TRBV4-1
size: .
J: TRBJ2-7
DNA: TGCGCCAGCAGCCAAGATCGGGACAGGGTGAGGTACTTC
CDR3: CASSQDRDRVRYF

D: .
V: TRBV27
size: many
J: TRBJ2-7
DNA: TGTGCCAGCTCGATTGGCAGTGTCTCCTACGAGCAGTACTTC
CDR3: CASSIGSVSYEQYF

D: TRBD1
V: TRBV2
size: .
J: TRBJ2-5
DNA: TGTGCCAGCAGTTTGACAGGGGTGGAGACCCAGTACTTC
CDR3: CASSLTGVETQYF

D: TRBD1
V: TRBV29-1
size: .
J: TRBJ1-1
DNA: TGCAGCGTTGTAGACGGACAGGGGAACACTGAAGCTTTCTTT
CDR3: CSVVDGQGNTEAFF

D: .
V: TRBV15
size: many
J: TRBJ1-1
DNA: TGTGCCACCAGCAGAGATGGGCACAATCCTGAAGCTTTCTTT
CDR3: CATSRDGHNPEAFF

D: .
V: TRBV2
size: .
J: TRBJ1-5
DNA: TGTGCCAGCAGAGGACAGCTCAATCAGCCCCAGCATTTT
CDR3: CASRGQLNQPQHF

D: TRBD2
V: TRBV4-2
size: many
J: TRBJ2-2
DNA: TGTGCCAGCAGCGGCCCGACTAGCGGGACTATTACCGGGGAGCTGTTTTTT
CDR3: CASSGPTSGTITGELFF

D: .
V: TRBV10-1
size: many
J: TRBJ1-6
DNA: TGCGCCAGCAGTGACTTTCTAGGGAAGTATAATTCACCCCTCCACTTT
CDR3: CASSDFLGKYNSPLHF

D: .
V: TRBV20-1
size: many
J: TRBJ1-2
DNA: TGCAGTGCTGATAATCCAGGGGGCTACACCTTC
CDR3: CSADNPGGYTF

D: .
V: TRBV15
size: .
J: TRBJ2-7
DNA: TGTGCCACCAGCAGAGAAGATGACTCCTACGAGCAGTACTTC
CDR3: CATSREDDSYEQYF

D: .
V: TRBV10-3
size: many
J: TRBJ1-1
DNA: TGTGCCATCAGTCCTGACGGGTTGAACACTGAAGCTTTCTTT
CDR3: CAISPDGLNTEAFF

D: TRBD2
V: TRBV25-1
size: .
J: TRBJ2-7
DNA: TGTGCCAGCAGCCAGGGACCGTGGACTAGCGGGGGGGCCCCCTACGAGCAGTACTTC
CDR3: CASSQGPWTSGGAPYEQYF

D: TRBD1
V: TRBV6-5
size: .
J: TRBJ1-5
DNA: TGTGCCAGCAGTTCGCGGACAGGCCAAGAGAATCAGCCCCAGCATTTT
CDR3: CASSSRTGQENQPQHF

D: .
V: TRBV25-1
size: few
J: TRBJ1-1
DNA: TGTGCCTGCAGTGAATGGGAGGTGGAAACGGGAGAAGCCTTCTTT
CDR3: CACSEWEVETGEAFF

D: .
V: TRBV25-1
size: .
J: TRBJ1-2
DNA: TGTGCCAGCAGTGGGACCAGGGACTATGGCTACACCTTC
CDR3: CASSGTRDYGYTF

D: .
V: TRBV7-8
size: .
J: TRBJ1-1
DNA: TGTGCCAGCAGCTTTTCCGTCGACAGGGAAGCTTTCTTT
CDR3: CASSFSVDREAFF

D: .
V: TRBV19
size: .
J: TRBJ1-2
DNA: TGTGCCAGTGGGGGGGAGAACTATGGCTACACCTTC
CDR3: CASGGENYGYTF

D: .
V: TRBV5-6
size: many
J: TRBJ2-5
DNA: TGTGCCAGCAGCCGGGGGAGGTTGATTGGGGCAGAGACCCAGTACTTC
CDR3: CASSRGRLIGAETQYF

D: .
V: TRBV10-3
size: once
J: TRBJ1-5
DNA: TGTGCCATCAGTGTGGGGATGGACAATCAGCCCCAGCATTTT
CDR3: CAISVGMDNQPQHF

D: .
V: TRBV2
size: .
J: TRBJ1-1
DNA: TGTGCCAGCGAACTGGGGGGAGGCACTGAAGCTTTCTTT
CDR3: CASELGGGTEAFF

D: .
V: TRBV2
size: .
J: TRBJ2-7
DNA: TGTGCCAGCAGTTCGACAGGCGATCACGAGCAGTACTTC
CDR3: CASSSTGDHEQYF

D: .
V: TRBV10-3
size: many
J: TRBJ1-2
DNA: TGTGCCATCAGTGAAGGACCCATGGAGGGCCCCCTTGGCTACACCTTC
CDR3: CAISEGPMEGPLGYTF

D: .
V: TRBV19
size: many
J: TRBJ1-5
DNA: TGTGCCAGTAGTATCATGGGACAACAAGCCCAGCCCCAGCATTTT
CDR3: CASSIMGQQAQPQHF

D: .
V: TRBV2
size: many
J: TRBJ1-4
DNA: TGTGCCAGCAGTGCCCCCCCGGAAATTGCAACTAATGAAAAACTGTTTTTT
CDR3: CASSAPPEIATNEKLFF

D: TRBD1
V: TRBV5-6
size: few
J: TRBJ2-1
DNA: TGTGCCAGCAGCTTCGGACAGGGGGCAAGTGAGCAGTTCTTC
CDR3: CASSFGQGASEQFF

D: TRBD1
V: TRBV5-4
size: .
J: TRBJ1-5
DNA: TGCGCCAGCAGCCAAGCTCAGGGGGCAACGCAGCATTTT
CDR3: CASSQAQGATQHF

D: .
V: TRBV20-1
size: .
J: TRBJ2-7
DNA: TGCAGTGCTAGCGCAGGTTCCAAAGCCTACGAGCAGTACTTC
CDR3: CSASAGSKAYEQYF

D: TRBD1
V: TRBV5-4
size: many
J: TRBJ2-1
DNA: TGTGCCAGCAGACCGCGGGGACAGGGGCACAATGAGCAGTTCTTC
CDR3: CASRPRGQGHNEQFF

D: .
V: TRBV29-1
size: many
J: TRBJ1-1
DNA: TGCAGCGTTGGAGGGGCGAACACTGAAGCTTTCTTT
CDR3: CSVGGANTEAFF

D: TRBD1
V: TRBV10-3
size: .
J: TRBJ1-1
DNA: TGTGCCATCACTCCGACAGGGGGCCGTGAAGCTTTCTTT
CDR3: CAITPTGGREAFF

D: .
V: TRBV4-1
size: many
J: TRBJ1-4
DNA: TGCGCCAGCAGCCAAGTCGGGGGAGAGGGACTGTTTTTT
CDR3: CASSQVGGEGLFF